This TCR beta chain originates from a study of T cells in Graves' hyperthyroidism and ophthalmopathy. On the study more broadly: Sampling of peripheral blood happened at initial diagnosis, prior to any treatment.

Germline V CDR1 and CDR2: SNHLY, FYNNEI. Deletions cut 6 bases from V and 7 bases from J, with 18 bases between. The CDR3 is 14 amino acids. This clonotype has a count of ten or more. Regions amplified from RNA transcripts were the TCR beta CDR3 regions. The TCR CDR3 first-round RT-PCR relied on the HTBI primer set. MiXCR, applied by TCRdb to the multiplex PCR reads, yields one record per CDR3 protein. The sample gives about 200,000 distinct CDR3 sequences, 17% of which show up once; roughly 55% is in the top ten. The sequencing input was blood. The genes are TRBV2 and TRBJ1-1, with a tentative D call TRBD1 (6 bases). The source of this sequence is a woman aged 50 to 60 with Graves' hyperthyroidism. This CDR3 reads CASRERTGMGEAFF. The DNA for the CDR3 is TGTGCCAGCAGGGAGAGAACAGGGATGGGTGAAGCTTTCTTT.